This TCR beta chain stems from a study of cytomegalovirus exposure and HLA in healthy donors. Study observations and caveats: With DRB1 most and HLA-C fewest, TCR association rates differed between HLA loci in a later analysis.

13 Jbeta primers and 60 Vbeta primers were used for the PCR. Here immunoSEQ multiplex PCR was the method, and the copy in TCRdb shows in-frame clones only, minus some. Of roughly 130,000 clones listed, around two thirds were seen once; the top ten hold approximately 8.5%. The germline gives CDR1 DFQATT, CDR2 SNEGSKA (reference sequence). Trimming removed 6 bases at V and 7 bases at J, with 10 bases between. The CDR3 has 11 amino acids. As to this clone: The antigen is undetermined.

The specimen sequenced was PBMCs. The chain joins TRBV20-1 to TRBJ2-1; D is unclear. The receptor's source is a woman aged 40 to 55 in good health and CMV-seropositive. The CDR3 nucleotides read TGCAGTGCACCTACCTGGAATGAGCAGTTCTTC. Translation: CSAPTWNEQFF.